The 18 T cell receptor beta chains given below trace back to one sample, sequenced in a study of blood T cell repertoires in COVID-19. TCRdb's table, derived via immunoSEQ multiplex PCR, lists solely in-frame clones and lacks some. The sample includes approximately 67,000 clones, roughly 80% of them seen just once. Source material: peripheral blood. The receptors were gathered from a man aged 55 to 70 with acute or convalescent COVID-19.

The rearrangement uses TRBV7-9 and TRBJ1-1, with TRBD1 matching 8 bases. Looked up from germline, CDR1 is SEHNR and CDR2 is FQNEAQ (reference sequence). This CDR3 region has 16 residues. V lost 5 bases to trimming and J lost 0 bases; unmatched junction nucleotides: 8. CDR3 sequence (DNA): TGTGCCAGCAGCGCCGACAGGGGAAACTTGAACACTGAAGCTTTCTTT. It yields the protein CASSADRGNLNTEAFF.

The chain uses TRBV7-2 and TRBJ1-3, with D possibly TRBD1 on 6 matching bases. Trimming left V 4 bases short and J 2 bases short, with 15 bases between. The CDR3 runs to 16 residues. CDR1 and CDR2 (germline): SGHTA, FQGNSA. CDR3 sequence: CASSSALTGTGNTIYF. CDR3 DNA sequence: TGTGCCAGCAGCTCAGCCCTGACAGGCACTGGAAACACCATATATTTT.

On this clone: Sequence at one end of the junction differs from germline and may be a read error. The chain joins TRBV15 to TRBJ2-1; 12 bases align to TRBD2. The CDR3 loop spans 18 amino acids. The germline V gene encodes CDR1 LNHNV and CDR2 YYDKDF (reference sequence). The DNA of the CDR3 is TGTGCCACCAGCAACAAGTGGGCTAGCGGGGGGGCCTACTATGAGCAGTTCTTC. The encoded protein is CATSNKWASGGAYYEQFF.

About this clone itself: The identical CDR3 is also encoded by other nucleotide sequences in the sample. J is TRBJ2-7 and V is TRBV7-2; the D gene is possibly TRBD2 (6 bases). Germline loops: CDR1 SGHTA, CDR2 FQGNSA. The CDR3 has 13 amino acids. Trimming took 5 bases from V and 4 from J, leaving 12 bases between them. The CDR3 nucleotides read TGTGCCAGCAGCCTTGGGACTGAATACGAGCAGTACTTC. Residues: CASSLGTEYEQYF.

The rearrangement uses TRBV7-2 and TRBJ2-4; D unclear. CDR3 length equals 15 residues. Germline V gene lookup returns CDR1 SGHTA and CDR2 FQGNSA. Trimming removed 5 bases at V and 0 bases at J, with 11 bases between. The CDR3 is CASSRGPLAKNIQYF. The CDR3 DNA is TGTGCCAGCAGCCGCGGCCCCTTAGCCAAAAACATTCAGTACTTC.

The rearrangement joins TRBV5-1 to TRBJ2-1, with D tentatively TRBD1 (6 bases). Germline CDR1 is SGHRS and CDR2 is YFSETQ. V was trimmed by 4 bases and J by 0 bases, leaving 14 bases between them. This CDR3 contains 16 residues. The CDR3 DNA is TGCGCCAGCAGCCCTGGGGGCGGAGGCTCCTACAATGAGCAGTTCTTC. Protein sequence: CASSPGGGGSYNEQFF.

This clone appeared once. The J gene is TRBJ1-6, the V gene TRBV2; 8 bases align to TRBD1. The CDR3 is made up of 17 amino acids. Germline V lookup: CDR1 SNHLY, CDR2 FYNNEI. The V gene end was trimmed by 4 bases and the J gene end by 6 bases; junction bases not matched to a gene: 11. The CDR3 is CASSAGGSVITNSPLHF. The CDR3 coding sequence is TGTGCCAGCAGTGCAGGGGGCTCGGTAATCACTAATTCACCCCTCCACTTT.

This chain connects TRBV6-5 to TRBJ1-5, with D hard to call. Germline lookup yields CDR1 MNHEY and CDR2 SVGAGI. CDR3 length: 15 amino acids. The V and J ends lost 7 bases and 0 bases respectively, with 13 bases between them. For the CDR3, the DNA is TGTGCCAGCAAAGTATCGGGAGATAGCAATCAGCCCCAGCATTTT. Protein: CASKVSGDSNQPQHF.

V is TRBV5-1 and J is TRBJ1-2, with a tentative D call TRBD1 (6 bases). The CDR3 runs to 15 residues. Trimming pared 4 bases from V and 4 bases from J, leaving 17 bases between. Germline lookup yields CDR1 SGHRS and CDR2 YFSETQ. In nucleotides, the CDR3 is TGCGCCAGCAGCCAATCCCCCCAGGGGACCTATGGCTACACCTTC. It yields the protein CASSQSPQGTYGYTF.

The J gene is TRBJ2-2, the V gene TRBV6-4; no definite D call. V lost 2 bases and J 0 bases, leaving 10 bases between the germline ends. The germline V gene has CDR1 MRHNA and CDR2 SNTAGT. The CDR3 is 16 amino acids. The CDR3 sequence is CASSDVWQTNTGELFF. The CDR3 DNA follows: TGTGCCAGCAGTGACGTCTGGCAGACGAACACCGGGGAGCTGTTTTTT.

This chain links TRBV27 with TRBJ2-3; no clear D gene. The CDR3 consists of 15 residues. Between the trimmed V and J ends, which lost 1 base and 1 base, there was a span of 9 bases. Germline V lookup: CDR1 MNHEY, CDR2 SMNVEV (reference sequence). The CDR3 is CASSLLGSGTDTQYF. Written as DNA, the CDR3 is TGTGCCAGCAGTTTATTGGGCTCCGGCACAGATACGCAGTATTTT.

J is TRBJ2-2 and V is TRBV10-2; 8 bases map to TRBD2. The CDR3 runs to 15 residues. The germline V gene encodes CDR1 WSHSY and CDR2 SAAADI. Trimming took 2 bases from V and 5 from J; bases not matched to a gene: 4. For the CDR3, the DNA is TGCGCCAGCAGTGAGATAGCGGGGTCTACCGGGGAGCTGTTTTTT. Its translation: CASSEIAGSTGELFF.

The chain has TRBV18 and TRBJ2-5, with D possibly TRBD1 on 6 matching bases. This CDR3 has 15 residues. The V end lost 2 bases, the J end lost 3 bases, and 13 bases lay between the germline ends. CDR1 is KGHSH and CDR2 is LQKENI in the germline V gene. The CDR3 DNA reads as TGTGCCAGCTCACCAATTGGGGGCAGGGAAGAGACCCAGTACTTC. This encodes CASSPIGGREETQYF.

V gene TRBV12-2 combines with J gene TRBJ1-5; the table's TRBD1 call for D was not verified on the DNA. TRBV12-2 is a known pseudogene. The CDR3 sequence is 20 residues long. CDR3 region: CASRLVTGVIGRVGNQPQHF. The CDR3 DNA is TGTGCAAGTCGCTTAGTTACAGGAGTTATCGGGCGTGTTGGCAATCAGCCCCAGCATTTT.

The sample holds one count of this clone. The rearrangement links TRBV11-2 to TRBJ2-5; TRBD2 agrees at 8 bases. Per the germline V gene, CDR1 is SGHAT and CDR2 is FQNNGV. This CDR3 contains 15 residues. After removal of 3 bases from V and 5 bases from J, the junction contained 8 bases not matched to a gene. CDR3 nucleotides: TGTGCCAGCAGCTTGACGGGGGGGCCCCTGGAGACCCAGTACTTC. This gives the protein CASSLTGGPLETQYF.

This clone was recorded a few times. The chain carries TRBV9 and TRBJ1-6; TRBD1 matches 10 bases. V gave up 4 bases and J gave up 9 bases; unmatched junction bases: 7. Germline CDR1 is SGDLS and CDR2 is YYNGEE. This CDR3 has 15 residues. CDR3 nucleotides: TGTGCCAGCAGCAAAAGCGGGACAGGGGCTTCACCCCTCCACTTT. Encoded protein: CASSKSGTGASPLHF.

The CDR3 is CASSSWRKGQDNEQFF. The CDR3 coding sequence is TGTGCCAGCAGCTCCTGGAGGAAAGGGCAGGACAATGAGCAGTTCTTC. The V gene is TRBV7-2, the J gene TRBJ2-1; TRBD2 is a possible D gene (5 bases). Trimming left V 4 bases short and J 5 bases short, with 18 bases between. The CDR3 spans 16 residues. Germline CDR1 SGHTA, CDR2 FQGNSA.

The chain uses TRBV5-1 and TRBJ2-3, with TRBD2 matching 9 bases. V lost 6 bases, J lost 5 bases, and 13 bases stayed unmatched. The CDR3 loop spans 16 amino acids. Germline V gene sequence: CDR1 SGHRS, CDR2 YFSETQ. In DNA form, the CDR3 reads TGCGCCAGCATGGGGATTGGCGGGGGGGCCGGAGATACGCAGTATTTT. This gives the protein CASMGIGGGAGDTQYF.